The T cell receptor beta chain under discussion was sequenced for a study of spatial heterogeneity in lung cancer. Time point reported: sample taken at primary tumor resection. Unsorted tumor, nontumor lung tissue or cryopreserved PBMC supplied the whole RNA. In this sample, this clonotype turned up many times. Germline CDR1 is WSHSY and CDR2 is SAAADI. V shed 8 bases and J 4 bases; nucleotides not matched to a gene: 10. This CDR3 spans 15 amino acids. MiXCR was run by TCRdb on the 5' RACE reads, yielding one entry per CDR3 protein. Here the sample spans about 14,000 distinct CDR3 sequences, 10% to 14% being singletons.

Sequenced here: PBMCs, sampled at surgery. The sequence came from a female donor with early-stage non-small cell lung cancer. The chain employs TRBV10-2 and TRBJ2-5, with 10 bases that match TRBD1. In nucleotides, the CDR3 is TGCGCCAGCGCTGACCCGGGACAGGGGAGAGAGACCCAGTACTTC. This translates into CASADPGQGRETQYF.